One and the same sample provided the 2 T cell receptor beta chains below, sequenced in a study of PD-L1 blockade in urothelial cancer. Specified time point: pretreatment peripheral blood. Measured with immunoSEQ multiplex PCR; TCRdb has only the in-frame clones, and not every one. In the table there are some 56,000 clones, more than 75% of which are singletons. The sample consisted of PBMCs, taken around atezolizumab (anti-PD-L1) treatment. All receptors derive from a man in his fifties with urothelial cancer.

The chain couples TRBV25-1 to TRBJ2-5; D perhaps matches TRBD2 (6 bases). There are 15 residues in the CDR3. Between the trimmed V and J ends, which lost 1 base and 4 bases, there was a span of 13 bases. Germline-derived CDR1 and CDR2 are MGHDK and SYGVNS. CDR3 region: CASSELGGSAETQYF. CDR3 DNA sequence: TGTGCCAGCAGTGAATTAGGAGGGTCTGCAGAGACCCAGTACTTC.

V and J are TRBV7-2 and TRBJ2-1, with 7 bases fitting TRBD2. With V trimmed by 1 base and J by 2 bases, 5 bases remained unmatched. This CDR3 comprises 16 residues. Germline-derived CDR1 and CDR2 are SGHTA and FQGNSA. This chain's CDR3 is CASSLGFRGAYNEQFF. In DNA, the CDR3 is TGTGCCAGCAGCTTAGGGTTTCGGGGGGCCTACAATGAGCAGTTCTTC.